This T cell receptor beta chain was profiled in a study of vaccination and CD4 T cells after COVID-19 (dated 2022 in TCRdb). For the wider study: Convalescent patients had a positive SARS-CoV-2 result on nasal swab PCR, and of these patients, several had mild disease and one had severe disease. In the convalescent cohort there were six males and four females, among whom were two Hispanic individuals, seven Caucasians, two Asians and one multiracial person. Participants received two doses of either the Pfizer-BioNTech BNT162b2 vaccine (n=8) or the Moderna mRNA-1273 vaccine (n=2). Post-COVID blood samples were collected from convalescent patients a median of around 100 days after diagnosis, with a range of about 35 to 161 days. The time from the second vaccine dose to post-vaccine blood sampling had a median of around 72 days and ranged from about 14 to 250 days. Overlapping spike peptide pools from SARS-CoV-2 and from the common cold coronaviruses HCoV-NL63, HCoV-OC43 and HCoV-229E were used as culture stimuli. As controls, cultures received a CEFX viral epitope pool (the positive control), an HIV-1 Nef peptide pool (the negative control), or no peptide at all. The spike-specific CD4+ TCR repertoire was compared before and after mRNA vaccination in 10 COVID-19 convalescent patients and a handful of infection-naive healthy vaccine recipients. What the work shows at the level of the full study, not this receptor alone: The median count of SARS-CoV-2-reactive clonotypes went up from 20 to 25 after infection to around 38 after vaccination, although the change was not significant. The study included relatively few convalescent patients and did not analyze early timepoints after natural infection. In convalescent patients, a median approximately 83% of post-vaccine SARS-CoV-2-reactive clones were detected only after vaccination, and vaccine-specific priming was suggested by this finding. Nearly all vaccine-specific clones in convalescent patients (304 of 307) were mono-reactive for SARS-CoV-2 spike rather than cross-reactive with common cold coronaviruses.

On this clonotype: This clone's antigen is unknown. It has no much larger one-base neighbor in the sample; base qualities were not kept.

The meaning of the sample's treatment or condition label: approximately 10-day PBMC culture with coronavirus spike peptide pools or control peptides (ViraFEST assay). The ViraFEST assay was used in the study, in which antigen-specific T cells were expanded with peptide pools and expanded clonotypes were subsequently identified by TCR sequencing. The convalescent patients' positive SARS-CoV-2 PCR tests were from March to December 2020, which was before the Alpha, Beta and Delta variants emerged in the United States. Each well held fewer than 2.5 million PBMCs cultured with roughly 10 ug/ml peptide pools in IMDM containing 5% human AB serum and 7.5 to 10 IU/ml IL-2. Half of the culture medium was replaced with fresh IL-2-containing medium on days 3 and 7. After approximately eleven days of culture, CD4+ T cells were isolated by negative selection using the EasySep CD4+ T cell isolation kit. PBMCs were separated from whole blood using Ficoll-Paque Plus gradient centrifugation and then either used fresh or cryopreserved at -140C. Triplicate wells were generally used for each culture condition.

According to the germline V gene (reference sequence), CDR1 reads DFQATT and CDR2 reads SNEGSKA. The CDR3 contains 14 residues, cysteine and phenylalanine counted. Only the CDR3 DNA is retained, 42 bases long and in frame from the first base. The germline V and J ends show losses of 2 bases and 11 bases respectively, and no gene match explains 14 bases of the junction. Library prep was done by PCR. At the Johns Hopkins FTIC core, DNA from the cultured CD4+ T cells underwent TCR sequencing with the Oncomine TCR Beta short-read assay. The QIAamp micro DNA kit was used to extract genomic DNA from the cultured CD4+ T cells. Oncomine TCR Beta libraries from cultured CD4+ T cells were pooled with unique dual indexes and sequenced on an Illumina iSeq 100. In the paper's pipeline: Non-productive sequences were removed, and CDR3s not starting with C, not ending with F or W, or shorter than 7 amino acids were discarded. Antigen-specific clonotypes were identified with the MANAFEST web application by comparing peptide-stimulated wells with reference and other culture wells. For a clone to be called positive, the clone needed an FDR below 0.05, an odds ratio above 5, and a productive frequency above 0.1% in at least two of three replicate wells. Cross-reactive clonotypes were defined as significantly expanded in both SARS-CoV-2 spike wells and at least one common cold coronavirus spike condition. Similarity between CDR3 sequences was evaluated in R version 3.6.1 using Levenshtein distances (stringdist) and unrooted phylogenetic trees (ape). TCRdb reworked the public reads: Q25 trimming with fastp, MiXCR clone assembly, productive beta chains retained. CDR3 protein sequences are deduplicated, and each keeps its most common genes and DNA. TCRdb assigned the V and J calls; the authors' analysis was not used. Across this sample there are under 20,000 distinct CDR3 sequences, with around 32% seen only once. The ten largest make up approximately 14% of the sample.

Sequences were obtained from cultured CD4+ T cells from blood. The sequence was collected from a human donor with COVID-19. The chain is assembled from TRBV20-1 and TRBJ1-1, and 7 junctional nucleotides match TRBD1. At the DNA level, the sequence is TGCAGTGCTAGAATTGGGAACAGGGGAGACGGGGCTTTCTTT. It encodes CSARIGNRGDGAFF.